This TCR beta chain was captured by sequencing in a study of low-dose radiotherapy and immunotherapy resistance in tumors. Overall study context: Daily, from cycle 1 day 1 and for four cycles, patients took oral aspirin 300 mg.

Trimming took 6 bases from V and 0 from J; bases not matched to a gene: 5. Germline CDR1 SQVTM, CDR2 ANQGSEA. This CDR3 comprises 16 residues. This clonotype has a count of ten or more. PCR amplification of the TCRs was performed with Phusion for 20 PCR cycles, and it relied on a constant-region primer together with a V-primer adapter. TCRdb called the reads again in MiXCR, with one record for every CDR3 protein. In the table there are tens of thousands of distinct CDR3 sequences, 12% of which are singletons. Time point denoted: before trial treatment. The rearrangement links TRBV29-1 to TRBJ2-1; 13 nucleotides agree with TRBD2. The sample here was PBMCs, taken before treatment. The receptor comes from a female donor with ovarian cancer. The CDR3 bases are TGCAGCGTCCCCGGGACTAGCGGGAACTCCTACAATGAGCAGTTCTTC. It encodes CSVPGTSGNSYNEQFF.